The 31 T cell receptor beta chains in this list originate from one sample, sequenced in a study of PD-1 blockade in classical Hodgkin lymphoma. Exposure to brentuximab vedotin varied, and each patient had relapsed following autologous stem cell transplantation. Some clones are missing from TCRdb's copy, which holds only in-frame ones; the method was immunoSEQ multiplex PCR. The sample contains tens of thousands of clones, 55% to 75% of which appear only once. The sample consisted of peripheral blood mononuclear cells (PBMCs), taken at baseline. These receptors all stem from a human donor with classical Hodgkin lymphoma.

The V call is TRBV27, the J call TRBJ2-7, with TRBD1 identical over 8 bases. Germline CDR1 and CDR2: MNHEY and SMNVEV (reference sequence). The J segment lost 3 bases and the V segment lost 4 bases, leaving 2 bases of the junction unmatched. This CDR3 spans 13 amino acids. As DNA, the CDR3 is TGTGCCAGCAGTTCAGGGGGCCTCTACGAGCAGTACTTC. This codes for CASSSGGLYEQYF.

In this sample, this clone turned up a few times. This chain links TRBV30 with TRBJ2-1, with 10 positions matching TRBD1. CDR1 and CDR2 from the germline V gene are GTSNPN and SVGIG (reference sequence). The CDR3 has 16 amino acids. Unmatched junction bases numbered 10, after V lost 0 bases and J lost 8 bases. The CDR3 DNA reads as TGTGCCTGGAGTGTTATACCGGGACAGGGGTTACATGAGCAGTTCTTC. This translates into CAWSVIPGQGLHEQFF.

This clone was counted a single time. CDR3 DNA sequence: TGTGCCATCAGGACGGACAGGGGTTCCAATGAGCAGTTCTTC. Translated: CAIRTDRGSNEQFF. V and J are TRBV10-3 and TRBJ2-1; the match to TRBD1 covers 9 bases. Germline CDR1 is ENHRY and CDR2 is SYGVKD. The junction had 6 bases not matched to a gene; V was cut back by 6 bases and J by 6 bases. This CDR3 has 14 residues.

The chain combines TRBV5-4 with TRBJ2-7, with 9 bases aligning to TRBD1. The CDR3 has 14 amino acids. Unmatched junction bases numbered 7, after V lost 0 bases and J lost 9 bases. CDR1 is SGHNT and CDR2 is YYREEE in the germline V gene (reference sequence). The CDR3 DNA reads TGTGCCAGCAGCTTGGGGGGACAGGGTGGGAGGCAGTACTTC. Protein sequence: CASSLGGQGGRQYF.

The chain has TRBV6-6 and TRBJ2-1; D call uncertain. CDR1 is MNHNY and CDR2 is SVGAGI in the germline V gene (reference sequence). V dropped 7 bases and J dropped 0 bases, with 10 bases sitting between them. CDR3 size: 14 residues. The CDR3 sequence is CASISKSSYNEQFF. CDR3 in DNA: TGTGCCAGCATTAGCAAGAGCTCCTACAATGAGCAGTTCTTC.

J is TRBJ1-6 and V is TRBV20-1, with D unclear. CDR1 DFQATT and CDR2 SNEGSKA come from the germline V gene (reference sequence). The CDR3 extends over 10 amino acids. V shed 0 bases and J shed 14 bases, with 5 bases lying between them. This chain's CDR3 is CSARDFTLHF. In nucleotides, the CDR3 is TGCAGTGCTAGAGATTTCACCCTCCACTTT.

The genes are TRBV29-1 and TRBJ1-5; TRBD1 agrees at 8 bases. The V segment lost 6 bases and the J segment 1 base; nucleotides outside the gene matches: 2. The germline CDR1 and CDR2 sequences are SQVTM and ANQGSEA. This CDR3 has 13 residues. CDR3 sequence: CSVRTGSNQPQHF. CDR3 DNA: TGCAGCGTAAGGACAGGGAGCAATCAGCCCCAGCATTTT. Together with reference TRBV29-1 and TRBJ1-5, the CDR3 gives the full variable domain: SAVISQKPSRDICQRGTSLTIQCQVDSQVTMMFWYRQQPGQSLTLIATANQGSEATYESGFVIDKFPISRPNLTFSTLTVSNMSPEDSSIYLCSVRTGSNQPQHFGDGTRLSIL.

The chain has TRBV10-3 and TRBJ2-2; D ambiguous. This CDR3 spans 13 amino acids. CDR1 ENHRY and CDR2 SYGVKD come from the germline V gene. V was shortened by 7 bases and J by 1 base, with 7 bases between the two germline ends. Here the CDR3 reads CAINGGNTGELFF. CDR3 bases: TGTGCCATCAACGGCGGGAACACCGGGGAGCTGTTTTTT.

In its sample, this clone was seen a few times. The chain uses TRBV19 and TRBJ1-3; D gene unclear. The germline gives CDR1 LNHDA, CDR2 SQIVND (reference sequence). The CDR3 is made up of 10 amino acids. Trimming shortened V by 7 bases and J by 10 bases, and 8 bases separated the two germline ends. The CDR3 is CASIGGTIYF. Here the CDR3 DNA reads TGTGCCAGTATTGGAGGGACCATATATTTT.

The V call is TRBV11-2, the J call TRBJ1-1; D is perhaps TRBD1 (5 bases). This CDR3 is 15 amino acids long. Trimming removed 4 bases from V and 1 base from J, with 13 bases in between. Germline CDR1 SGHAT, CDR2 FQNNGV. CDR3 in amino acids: CASSWITGQNTEAFF. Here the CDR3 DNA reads TGTGCCAGCAGCTGGATCACAGGCCAGAACACTGAAGCTTTCTTT.

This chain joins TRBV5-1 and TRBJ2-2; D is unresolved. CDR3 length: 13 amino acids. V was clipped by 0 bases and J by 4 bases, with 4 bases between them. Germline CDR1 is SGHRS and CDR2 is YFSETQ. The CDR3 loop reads CASSLVPTGELFF. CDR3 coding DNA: TGCGCCAGCAGCTTGGTCCCCACCGGGGAGCTGTTTTTT.

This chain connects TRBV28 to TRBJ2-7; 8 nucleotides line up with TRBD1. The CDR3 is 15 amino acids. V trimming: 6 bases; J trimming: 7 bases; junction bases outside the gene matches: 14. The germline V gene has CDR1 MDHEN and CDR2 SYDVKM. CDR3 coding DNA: TGTGCCAGCAGCCTACAGGGGGAGCATATTTCGGAGCAGTACTTC. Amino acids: CASSLQGEHISEQYF.

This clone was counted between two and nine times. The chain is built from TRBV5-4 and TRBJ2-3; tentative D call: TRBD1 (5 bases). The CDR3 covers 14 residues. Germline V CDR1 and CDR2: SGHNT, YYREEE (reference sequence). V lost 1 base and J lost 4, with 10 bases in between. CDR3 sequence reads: CASSLSQGADTQYF. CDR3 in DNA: TGTGCCAGCAGCTTGAGTCAAGGGGCAGATACGCAGTATTTT.

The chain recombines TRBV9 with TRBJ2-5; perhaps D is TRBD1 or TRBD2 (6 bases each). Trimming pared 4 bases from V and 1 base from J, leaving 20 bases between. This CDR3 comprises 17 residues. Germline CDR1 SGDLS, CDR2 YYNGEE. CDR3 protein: CASSPRWGAPAQETQYF. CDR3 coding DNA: TGTGCCAGCAGCCCCCGCTGGGGGGCCCCGGCCCAAGAGACCCAGTACTTC.

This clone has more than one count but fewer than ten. In DNA form, the CDR3 reads TGTGCCAGCAGTTACGTCGCGGGTTCCTCCTACGAGCAGTACTTC. Translation: CASSYVAGSSYEQYF. The gene calls are TRBV6-5 and TRBJ2-7; a possible D gene is TRBD2 (5 bases). Germline loops: CDR1 MNHEY, CDR2 SVGAGI. V gave up 2 bases and J gave up 0 bases, with 11 bases separating them. The CDR3 spans 15 residues.

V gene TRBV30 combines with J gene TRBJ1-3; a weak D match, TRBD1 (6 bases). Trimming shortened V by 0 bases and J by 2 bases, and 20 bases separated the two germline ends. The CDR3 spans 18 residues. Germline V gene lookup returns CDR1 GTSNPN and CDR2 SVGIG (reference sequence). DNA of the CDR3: TGTGCCTGGAGTGTAGGTACCGGGACAACTCTCCCTGGAAACACCATATATTTT. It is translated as CAWSVGTGTTLPGNTIYF.

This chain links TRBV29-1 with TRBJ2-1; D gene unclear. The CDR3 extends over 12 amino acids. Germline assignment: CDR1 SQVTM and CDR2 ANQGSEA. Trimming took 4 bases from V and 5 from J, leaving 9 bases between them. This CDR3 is CSVVWQNNEQFF. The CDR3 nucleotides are TGCAGCGTTGTTTGGCAAAACAATGAGCAGTTCTTC.

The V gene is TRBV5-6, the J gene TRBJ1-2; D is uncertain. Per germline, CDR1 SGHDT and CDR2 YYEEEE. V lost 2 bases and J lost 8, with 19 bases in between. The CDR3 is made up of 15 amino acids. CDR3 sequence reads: CASSFLSVGSRGYTF. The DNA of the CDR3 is TGTGCCAGCAGCTTCCTCTCGGTGGGGTCGAGGGGCTACACCTTC.

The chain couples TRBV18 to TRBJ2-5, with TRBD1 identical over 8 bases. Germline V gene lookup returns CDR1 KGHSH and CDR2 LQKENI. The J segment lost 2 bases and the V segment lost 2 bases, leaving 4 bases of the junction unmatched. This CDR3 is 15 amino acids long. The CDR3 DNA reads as TGTGCCAGCTCACCAGGAGGACAGGGACAAGAGACCCAGTACTTC. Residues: CASSPGGQGQETQYF.

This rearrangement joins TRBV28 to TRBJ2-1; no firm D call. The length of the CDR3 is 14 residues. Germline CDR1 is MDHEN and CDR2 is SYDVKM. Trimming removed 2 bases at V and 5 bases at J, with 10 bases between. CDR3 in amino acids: CASSLTLSDNEQFF. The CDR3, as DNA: TGTGCCAGCAGTTTAACCCTCTCAGACAATGAGCAGTTCTTC.

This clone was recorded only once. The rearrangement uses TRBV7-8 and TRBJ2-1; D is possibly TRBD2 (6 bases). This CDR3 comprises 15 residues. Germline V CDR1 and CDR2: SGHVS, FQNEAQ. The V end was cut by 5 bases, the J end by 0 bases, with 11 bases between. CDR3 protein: CASSPGLSSYNEQFF. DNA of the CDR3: TGTGCCAGCAGCCCGGGACTGTCCTCCTACAATGAGCAGTTCTTC.

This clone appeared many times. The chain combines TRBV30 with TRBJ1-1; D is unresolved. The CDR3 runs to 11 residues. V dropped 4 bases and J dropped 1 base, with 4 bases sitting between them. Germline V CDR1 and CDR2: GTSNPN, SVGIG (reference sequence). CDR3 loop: CAWIANTEAFF. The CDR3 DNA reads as TGTGCCTGGATAGCGAACACTGAAGCTTTCTTT.

The CDR3 DNA follows: TGCAGCGGGACGGGACTAGCGGGAGAAGGTTTCACAGATACGCAGTATTTT. Protein sequence: CSGTGLAGEGFTDTQYF. The gene calls are TRBV29-1 and TRBJ2-3, with TRBD2 matching over 14 bases. Losses at the gene ends were 7 bases for V and 2 bases for J; bases not matched to a gene: 11. From germline, CDR1 is SQVTM and CDR2 ANQGSEA. The CDR3 length is 17 residues.

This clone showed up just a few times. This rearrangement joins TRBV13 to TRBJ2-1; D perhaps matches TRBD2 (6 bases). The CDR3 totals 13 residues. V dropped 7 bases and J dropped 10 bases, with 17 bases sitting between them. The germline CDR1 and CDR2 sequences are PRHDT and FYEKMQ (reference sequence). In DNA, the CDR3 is TGTGCCAGCACCACGACTGGGGCGGGGGAGCAGTTCTTC. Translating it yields CASTTTGAGEQFF.

CDR3: CASSLGAGGTTEAFF. DNA for the CDR3: TGTGCCAGCAGCTTGGGAGCAGGGGGCACAACTGAAGCTTTCTTT. The chain couples TRBV5-6 to TRBJ1-1; TRBD1 matches at 8 bases. CDR3 size: 15 residues. Per germline, CDR1 SGHDT and CDR2 YYEEEE. V trimming: 0 bases; J trimming: 5 bases; junction bases outside the gene matches: 6.

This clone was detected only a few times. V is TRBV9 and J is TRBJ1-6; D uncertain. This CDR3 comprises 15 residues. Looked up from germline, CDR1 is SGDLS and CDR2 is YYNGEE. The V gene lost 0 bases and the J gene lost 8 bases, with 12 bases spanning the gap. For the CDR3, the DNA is TGTGCCAGCAGCGTAGCGGGGAGTGGGTATTCACCCCTCCACTTT. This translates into CASSVAGSGYSPLHF.

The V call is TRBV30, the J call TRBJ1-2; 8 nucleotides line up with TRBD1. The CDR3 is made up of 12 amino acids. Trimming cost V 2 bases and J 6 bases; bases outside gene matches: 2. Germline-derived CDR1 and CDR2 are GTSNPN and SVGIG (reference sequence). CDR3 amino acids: CAWSMTGDGYTF. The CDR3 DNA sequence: TGTGCCTGGAGTATGACAGGGGATGGCTACACCTTC.

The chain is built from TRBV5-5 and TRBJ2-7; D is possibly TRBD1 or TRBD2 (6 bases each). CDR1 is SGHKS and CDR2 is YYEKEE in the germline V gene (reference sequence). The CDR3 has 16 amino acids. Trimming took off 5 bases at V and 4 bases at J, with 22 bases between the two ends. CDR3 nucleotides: TGTGCCAGCAGTCGGGCTCAGGGGATGGGGAGGTACGAGCAGTACTTC. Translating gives CASSRAQGMGRYEQYF.

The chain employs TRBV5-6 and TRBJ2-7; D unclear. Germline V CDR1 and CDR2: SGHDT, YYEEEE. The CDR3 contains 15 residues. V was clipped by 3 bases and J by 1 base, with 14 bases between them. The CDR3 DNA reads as TGTGCCAGCAGCTCGCGATATAGAGCGTCCTACGAGCAGTACTTC. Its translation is CASSSRYRASYEQYF.

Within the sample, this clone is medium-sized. This chain's CDR3 is CASSGGTSGLTDTQYF. CDR3 coding DNA: TGTGCCAGCAGCGGGGGGACTAGCGGCCTCACAGATACGCAGTATTTT. The V gene is TRBV9, the J gene TRBJ2-3; 11 positions agree with TRBD2. Trimming took 3 bases from V and 2 from J; bases not matched to a gene: 5. From germline, CDR1 is SGDLS and CDR2 YYNGEE. The CDR3 loop spans 16 amino acids.

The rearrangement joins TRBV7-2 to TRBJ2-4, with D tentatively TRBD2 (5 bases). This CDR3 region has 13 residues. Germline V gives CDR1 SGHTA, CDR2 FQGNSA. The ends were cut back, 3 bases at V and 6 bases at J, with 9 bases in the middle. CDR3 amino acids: CASSLQSGNIQYF. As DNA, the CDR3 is TGTGCCAGCAGCTTGCAAAGCGGAAACATTCAGTACTTC.